These 14 T cell receptor beta chains were sequenced from one sample in a study of tumor-infiltrating lymphocytes in glioblastoma multiforme. Multiple V-beta primers and a C-beta primer amplified TCRB from RNA. Via MiXCR, TCRdb re-called the multiplex PCR reads, giving one row per CDR3 protein. The sample shows under 35,000 distinct CDR3 sequences, roughly two thirds of them seen only once. Sequences were obtained from brain tumor tissue. The receptors were sampled from a male donor with glioblastoma.

The chain joins TRBV11-2 to TRBJ2-1, with TRBD2 matching over 7 bases. The CDR3 length is 15 residues. J gave up 5 bases and V 0 bases, and 4 bases lay outside the gene matches. CDR1 SGHAT and CDR2 FQNNGV come from the germline V gene. The CDR3 spells CASSLEGAGDNEQFF. CDR3 sequence (DNA): TGTGCCAGCAGCTTAGAAGGGGCGGGGGACAATGAGCAGTTCTTC.

This clonotype was detected a few times. The chain employs TRBV10-1 and TRBJ2-1, with D perhaps matching TRBD2 (6 bases). The CDR3 length is 16 residues. V lost 3 bases, J lost 3 bases, and 15 bases lay in between. Germline V gene lookup returns CDR1 WNHNN and CDR2 SYGVQD (reference sequence). CDR3 region: CASSDPRTTNYNEQFF. The DNA for the CDR3 is TGCGCCAGCAGTGATCCAAGGACTACCAACTACAATGAGCAGTTCTTC.

A word on this clonotype: Sequence at one end of the junction differs from germline and may be a read error. V is TRBV28 and J is TRBJ2-7; the D gene is possibly TRBD2 (5 bases). The germline V gene has CDR1 MDHEN and CDR2 SYDVKM. This CDR3 has 14 residues. CDR3: CASSFSLTTYELYF. The CDR3 DNA reads as TGTGCCAGCAGTTTCTCACTGACTACCTACGAGCTGTACTTC.

This chain joins TRBV9 and TRBJ2-1; TRBD2 agrees at 10 bases. J was trimmed by 7 bases and V by 3 bases; bases with no gene match: 4. Germline CDR1 reads SGDLS; CDR2 reads YYNGEE. The CDR3 contains 14 residues. The CDR3 reads CASSEREGRNEQFF. DNA of the CDR3: TGTGCCAGCAGCGAGCGGGAGGGCCGGAATGAGCAGTTCTTC.

Only one count was recorded for this clonotype. As the CDR3 is not closed by the conserved phenylalanine or tryptophan, this likely results from a read error. This rearrangement joins TRBV4-1 to TRBJ1-4; TRBD1 aligns across 9 bases. The germline V gene has CDR1 MGHRA and CDR2 YSYEKL. V was clipped by 2 bases and J by 5 bases; unmatched bases: 6. The CDR3 is 16 amino acids. The CDR3 protein is CASSQFLGTGNEKLFL. In nucleotides, the CDR3 is TGCGCCAGCAGCCAATTCTTAGGGACAGGGAATGAAAAACTGTTTTTG.

Turning to this clonotype: Since a much larger clone is just one base distant, this may be a read error. This chain uses TRBV6-6 with TRBJ1-1; 9 positions agree with TRBD1. This CDR3 has 15 amino acids. CDR1 and CDR2 (germline): MNHNY, SVGAGI (reference sequence). The CDR3 coding sequence is TGTGCCAGCAGGGAACTGACAGGGGGTTACACTGGAGCTTTCTTT. Its translation: CASRELTGGYTGAFF.

The chain links TRBV12-3 or TRBV12-4 to TRBJ2-1, with TRBD2 matching 8 bases. The CDR3 is 15 amino acids. Trimming at V came to 8 bases and at J to 2 bases, leaving 8 bases not matched to a gene. The CDR3 DNA follows: TGTGCCAGCGGAGGGCTGGGACTAGCCTACAATGAGCAGTTCTTC. Its translation is CASGGLGLAYNEQFF.

This clonotype has only a few counts. Likely a read error: the CDR3 ends without its conserved phenylalanine or tryptophan. The chain uses TRBV6-5 and TRBJ2-1, with D possibly matching TRBD2 (6 bases). This CDR3 has 16 amino acids. Trimming pared 6 bases from V and 5 bases from J, leaving 20 bases between. Germline V gives CDR1 MNHEY, CDR2 SVGAGI. The CDR3 DNA sequence: TGTGCCAGCAGAGCGTCTATCGGGAGTGTGGACAATGAGCAGTTCATC. Its protein product is CASRASIGSVDNEQFI.

A word on this clonotype: The junction differs from germline at one of its ends, possibly a read error. The chain is built from TRBV7-8 and TRBJ2-7, with a tentative D call TRBD2 (5 bases). The CDR3 loop spans 14 amino acids. The V gene's germline CDR1 is SGHVS and CDR2 FQNEAQ. The CDR3 sequence is CVSQLGTADYEEYF. The DNA for the CDR3 is TGTGTCAGCCAACTAGGAACAGCTGACTACGAGGAGTACTTC.

The chain combines TRBV5-1 with TRBJ2-3; no definite D call. Germline CDR1 is SGHRS and CDR2 is YFSETQ. The germline V and J ends were trimmed by 4 bases and 1 base, with 10 bases remaining between them. CDR3 length equals 14 residues. The CDR3 sequence is CASSPQSGTDTQYF. DNA of the CDR3: TGCGCCAGCAGCCCGCAGTCAGGCACAGATACGCAGTATTTT.

For this clonotype: A much more abundant neighbour one base away suggests this may be a read error. The chain uses TRBV5-6 and TRBJ2-3; D might be TRBD2 (5 bases). Germline-derived CDR1 and CDR2 are SGHDT and YYEEEE. Trimming shortened V by 7 bases and J by 6 bases, and 27 bases separated the two germline ends. CDR3 size: 17 residues. CDR3 bases: TGTGCCAGCGCCTCCTCTTTGCTTCACGAATTAGCGGATACGCAGTATTTT. Translated, it gives CASASSLLHELADTQYF.

A remark on this clonotype: At one boundary the junction diverges from the germline segment, which might be a read error. The DNA of the CDR3 is TGTGCCAGCAGCCCCGGACAGGTCTCTGGGGCAGACGTCCTGACCTTC. The encoded protein is CASSPGQVSGADVLTF. The chain recombines TRBV28 with TRBJ2-6; 7 bases are shared with TRBD1. The CDR3 contains 16 residues. Germline lookup yields CDR1 MDHEN and CDR2 SYDVKM.

With regard to this clonotype: The germline gene is not matched at one end of the junction; a read error may be the cause. CDR3 sequence (DNA): TGTGCCATCGGTGAACCCTCGGCAGGGGGGGCCGGGGAGCTGTTTTTT. This translates into CAIGEPSAGGAGELFF. The chain employs TRBV10-3 and TRBJ2-2; D possibly uses TRBD1 or TRBD2 (7 bases each). This CDR3 is built from 16 residues. Germline V gene sequence: CDR1 ENHRY, CDR2 SYGVKD.

This clonotype appeared many times. A read error may account for a junction end that differs from germline. The CDR3 loop is CAGSEEWGQVYEQYF. The CDR3 DNA sequence: TGTGCCGGCAGTGAAGAATGGGGACAGGTCTACGAGCAGTACTTC. The V and J genes are TRBV6-1 and TRBJ2-7, with TRBD1 identical over 8 bases. There are 15 residues in the CDR3. Germline CDR1 reads MNHNS; CDR2 reads SASEGT.